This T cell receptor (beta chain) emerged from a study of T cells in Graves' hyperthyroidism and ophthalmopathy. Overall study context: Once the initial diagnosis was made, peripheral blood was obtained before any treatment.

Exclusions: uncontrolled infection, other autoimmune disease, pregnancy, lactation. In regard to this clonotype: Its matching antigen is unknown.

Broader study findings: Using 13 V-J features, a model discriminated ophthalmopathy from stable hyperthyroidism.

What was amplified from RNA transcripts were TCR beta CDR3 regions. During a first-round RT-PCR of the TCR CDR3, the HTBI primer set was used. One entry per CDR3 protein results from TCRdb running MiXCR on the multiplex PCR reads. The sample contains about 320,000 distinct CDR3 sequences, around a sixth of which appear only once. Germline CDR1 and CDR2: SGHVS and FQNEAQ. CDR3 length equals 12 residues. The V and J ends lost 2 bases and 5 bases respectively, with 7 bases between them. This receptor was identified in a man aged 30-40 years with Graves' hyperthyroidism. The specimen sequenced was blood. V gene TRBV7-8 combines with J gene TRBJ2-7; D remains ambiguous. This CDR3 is CASSLRFDEQYF. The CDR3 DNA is TGTGCCAGCAGCTTACGTTTCGACGAGCAGTACTTC.